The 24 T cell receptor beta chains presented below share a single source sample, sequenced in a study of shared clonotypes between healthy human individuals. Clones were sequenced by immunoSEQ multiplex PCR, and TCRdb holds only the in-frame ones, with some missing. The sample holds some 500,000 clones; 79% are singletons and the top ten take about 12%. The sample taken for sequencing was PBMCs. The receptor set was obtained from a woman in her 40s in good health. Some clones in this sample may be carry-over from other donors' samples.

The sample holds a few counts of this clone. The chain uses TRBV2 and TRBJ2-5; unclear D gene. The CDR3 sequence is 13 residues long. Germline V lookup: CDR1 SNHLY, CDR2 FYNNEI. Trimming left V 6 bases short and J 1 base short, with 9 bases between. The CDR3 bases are TGTGCCAGCAGCCCTATGTTCCAAGAGACCCAGTACTTC. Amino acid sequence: CASSPMFQETQYF. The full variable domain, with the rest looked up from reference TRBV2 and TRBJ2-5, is EPEVTQTPSHQVTQMGQEVILRCVPISNHLYFYWYRQILGQKVEFLVSFYNNEISEKSEIFDDQFSVERPDGSNFTLKIRSTKLEDSAMYFCASSPMFQETQYFGPGTRLLVL.

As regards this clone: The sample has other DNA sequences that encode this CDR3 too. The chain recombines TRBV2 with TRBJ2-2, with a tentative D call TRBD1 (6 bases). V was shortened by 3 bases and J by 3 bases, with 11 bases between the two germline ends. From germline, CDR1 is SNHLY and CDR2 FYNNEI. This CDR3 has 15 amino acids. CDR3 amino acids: CASSELPGDTGELFF. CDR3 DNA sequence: TGTGCCAGCAGTGAGTTACCAGGGGACACCGGGGAGCTGTTTTTT.

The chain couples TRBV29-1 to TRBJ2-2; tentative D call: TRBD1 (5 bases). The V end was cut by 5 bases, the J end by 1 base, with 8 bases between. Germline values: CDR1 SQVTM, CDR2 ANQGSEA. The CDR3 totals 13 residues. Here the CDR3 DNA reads TGCAGCGTTCTGCAGGGGAACACCGGGGAGCTGTTTTTT. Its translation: CSVLQGNTGELFF.

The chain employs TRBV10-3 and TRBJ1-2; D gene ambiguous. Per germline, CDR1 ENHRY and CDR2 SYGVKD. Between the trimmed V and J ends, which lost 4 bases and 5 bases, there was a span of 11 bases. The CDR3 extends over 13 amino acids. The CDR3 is CAISGPGEYGYTF. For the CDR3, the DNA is TGTGCCATCAGTGGGCCCGGAGAATATGGCTACACCTTC.

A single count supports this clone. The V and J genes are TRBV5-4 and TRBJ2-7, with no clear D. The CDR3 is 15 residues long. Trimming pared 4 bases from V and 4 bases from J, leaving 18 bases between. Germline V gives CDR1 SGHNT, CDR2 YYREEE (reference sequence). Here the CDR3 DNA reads TGTGCCAGCAGCCCCGATGGTACGGACCAATACGAGCAGTACTTC. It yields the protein CASSPDGTDQYEQYF.

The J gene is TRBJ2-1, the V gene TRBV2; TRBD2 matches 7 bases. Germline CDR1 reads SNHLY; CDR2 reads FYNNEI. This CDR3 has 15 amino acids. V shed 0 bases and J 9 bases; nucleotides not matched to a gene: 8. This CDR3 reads CASSEAGGSSGEQFF. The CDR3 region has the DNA TGTGCCAGCAGTGAAGCAGGCGGGAGTAGTGGTGAGCAGTTCTTC.

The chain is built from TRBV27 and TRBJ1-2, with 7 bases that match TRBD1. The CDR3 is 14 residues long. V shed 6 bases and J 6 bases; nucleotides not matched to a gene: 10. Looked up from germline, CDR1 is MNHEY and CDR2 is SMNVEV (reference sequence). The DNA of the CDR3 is TGTGCCAGCAGGGGACTACAGGGGAACAATGGCTACACCTTC. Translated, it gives CASRGLQGNNGYTF.

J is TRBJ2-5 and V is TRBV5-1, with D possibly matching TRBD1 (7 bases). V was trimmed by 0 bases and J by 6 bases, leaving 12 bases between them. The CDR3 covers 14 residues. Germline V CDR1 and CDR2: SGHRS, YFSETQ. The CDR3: CASSLGQGGKTQYF. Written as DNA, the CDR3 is TGCGCCAGCAGCTTGGGACAGGGAGGAAAGACCCAGTACTTC.

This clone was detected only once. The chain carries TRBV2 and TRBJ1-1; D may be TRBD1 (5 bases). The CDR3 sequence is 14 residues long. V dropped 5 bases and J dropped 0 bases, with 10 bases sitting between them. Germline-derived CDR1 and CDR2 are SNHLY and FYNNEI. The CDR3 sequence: CASSTGVMNTEAFF. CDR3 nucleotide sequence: TGTGCCAGCAGTACAGGCGTTATGAACACTGAAGCTTTCTTT.

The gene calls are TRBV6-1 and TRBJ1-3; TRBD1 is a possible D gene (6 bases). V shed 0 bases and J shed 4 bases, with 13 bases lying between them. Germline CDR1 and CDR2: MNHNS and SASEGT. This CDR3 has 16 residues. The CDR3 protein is CASSEARTGHGNTIYF. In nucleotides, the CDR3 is TGTGCCAGCAGTGAAGCAAGAACAGGGCACGGAAACACCATATATTTT.

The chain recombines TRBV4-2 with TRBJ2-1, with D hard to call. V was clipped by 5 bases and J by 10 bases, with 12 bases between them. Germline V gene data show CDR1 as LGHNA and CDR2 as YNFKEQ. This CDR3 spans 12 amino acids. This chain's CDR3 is CASSSTLKEQFF. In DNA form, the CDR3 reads TGTGCCAGCAGCTCTACCTTGAAGGAGCAGTTCTTC.

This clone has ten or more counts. DNA of the CDR3: TGTGCCAGCACTCCAGCCGGGACAGGTGCCTCCTACGAGCAGTACTTC. This sequence encodes CASTPAGTGASYEQYF. This chain joins TRBV28 and TRBJ2-7; the match to TRBD1 covers 8 bases. Germline assignment: CDR1 MDHEN and CDR2 SYDVKM. CDR3 length: 16 residues. V lost 7 bases to trimming and J lost 0 bases; unmatched junction nucleotides: 11.

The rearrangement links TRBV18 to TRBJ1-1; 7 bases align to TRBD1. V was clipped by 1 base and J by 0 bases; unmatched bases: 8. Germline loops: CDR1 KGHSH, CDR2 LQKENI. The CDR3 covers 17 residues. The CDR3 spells CASSPRDRNRMNTEAFF. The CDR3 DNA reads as TGTGCCAGCTCACCACGGGACAGAAATAGGATGAACACTGAAGCTTTCTTT.

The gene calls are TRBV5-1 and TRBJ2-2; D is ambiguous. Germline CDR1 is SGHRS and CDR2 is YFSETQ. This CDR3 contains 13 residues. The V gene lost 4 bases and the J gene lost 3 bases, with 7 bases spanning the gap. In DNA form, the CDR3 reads TGCGCCAGCAGCACTCGCTACACCGGGGAGCTGTTTTTT. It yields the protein CASSTRYTGELFF.

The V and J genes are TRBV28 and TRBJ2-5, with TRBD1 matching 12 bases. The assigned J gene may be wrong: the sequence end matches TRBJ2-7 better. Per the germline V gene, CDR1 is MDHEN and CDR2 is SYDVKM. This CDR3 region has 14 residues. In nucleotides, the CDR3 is TGTGCCAGCAGATGGGACAGGGGGCCCTACGAGCAGTACTTC. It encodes CASRWDRGPYEQYF.

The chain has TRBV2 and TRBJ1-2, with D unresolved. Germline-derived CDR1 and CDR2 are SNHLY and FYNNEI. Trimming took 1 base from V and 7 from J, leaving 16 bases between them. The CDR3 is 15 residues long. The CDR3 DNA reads TGTGCCAGCAGTGAAGAGGCCCTCTTTTGGCCTGGCTACACCTTC. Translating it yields CASSEEALFWPGYTF.

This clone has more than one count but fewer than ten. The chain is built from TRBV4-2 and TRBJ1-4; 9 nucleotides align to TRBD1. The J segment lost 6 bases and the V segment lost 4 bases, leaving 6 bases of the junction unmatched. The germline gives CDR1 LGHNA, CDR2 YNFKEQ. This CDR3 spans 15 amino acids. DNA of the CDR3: TGTGCCAGCAGCCGAGACGGGACAGGGCATGAAAAACTGTTTTTT. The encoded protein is CASSRDGTGHEKLFF.

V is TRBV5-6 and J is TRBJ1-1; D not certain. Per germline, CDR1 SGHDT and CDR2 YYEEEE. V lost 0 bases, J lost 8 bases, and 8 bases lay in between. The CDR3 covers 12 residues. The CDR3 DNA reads TGTGCCAGCAGCTTGGTGACCTCGGAAGCTTTCTTT. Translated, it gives CASSLVTSEAFF. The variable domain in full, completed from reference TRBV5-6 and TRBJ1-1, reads DAGVTQSPTHLIKTRGQQVTLRCSPKSGHDTVSWYQQALGQGPQFIFQYYEEEERQRGNFPDRFSGHQFPNYSSELNVNALLLGDSALYLCASSLVTSEAFFGQGTRLTVV.

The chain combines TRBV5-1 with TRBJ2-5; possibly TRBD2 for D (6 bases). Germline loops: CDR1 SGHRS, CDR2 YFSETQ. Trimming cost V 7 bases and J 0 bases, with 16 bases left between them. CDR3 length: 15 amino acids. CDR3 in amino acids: CASAGASADQETQYF. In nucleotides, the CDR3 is TGCGCCAGCGCTGGGGCTAGCGCGGACCAAGAGACCCAGTACTTC.

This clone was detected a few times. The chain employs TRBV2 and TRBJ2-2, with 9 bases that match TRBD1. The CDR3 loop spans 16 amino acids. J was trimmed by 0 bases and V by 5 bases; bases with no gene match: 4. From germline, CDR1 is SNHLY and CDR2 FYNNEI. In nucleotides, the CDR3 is TGTGCCAGCAGTATCCGACAGGGGGCGAACACCGGGGAGCTGTTTTTT. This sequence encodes CASSIRQGANTGELFF. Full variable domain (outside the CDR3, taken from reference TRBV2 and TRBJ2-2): EPEVTQTPSHQVTQMGQEVILRCVPISNHLYFYWYRQILGQKVEFLVSFYNNEISEKSEIFDDQFSVERPDGSNFTLKIRSTKLEDSAMYFCASSIRQGANTGELFFGEGSRLTVL.

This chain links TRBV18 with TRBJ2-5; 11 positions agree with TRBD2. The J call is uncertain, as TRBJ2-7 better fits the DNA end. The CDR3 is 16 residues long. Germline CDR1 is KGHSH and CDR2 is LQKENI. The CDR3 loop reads CASSPGLAGNSYEQYF. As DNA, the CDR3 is TGTGCCAGCTCACCCGGACTAGCGGGTAATTCCTACGAGCAGTACTTC.

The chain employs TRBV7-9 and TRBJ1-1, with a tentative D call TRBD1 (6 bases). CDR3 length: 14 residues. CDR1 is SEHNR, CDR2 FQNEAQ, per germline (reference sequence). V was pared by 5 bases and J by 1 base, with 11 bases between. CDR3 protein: CASSEQGWNTEAFF. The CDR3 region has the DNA TGTGCCAGCAGCGAACAGGGTTGGAACACTGAAGCTTTCTTT.

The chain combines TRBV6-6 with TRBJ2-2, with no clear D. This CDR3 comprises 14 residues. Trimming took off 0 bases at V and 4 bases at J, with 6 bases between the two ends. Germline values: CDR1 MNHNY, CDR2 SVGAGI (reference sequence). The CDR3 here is CASSYSLSTGELFF. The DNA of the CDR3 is TGTGCCAGCAGTTACTCACTAAGCACCGGGGAGCTGTTTTTT.

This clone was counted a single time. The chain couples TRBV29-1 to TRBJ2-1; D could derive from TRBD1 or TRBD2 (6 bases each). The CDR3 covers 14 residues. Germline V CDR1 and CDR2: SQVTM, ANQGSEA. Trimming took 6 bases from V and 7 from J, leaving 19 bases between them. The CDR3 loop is CSVRRGGGRNEQFF. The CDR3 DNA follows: TGCAGCGTCCGCCGTGGTGGGGGGCGGAATGAGCAGTTCTTC.